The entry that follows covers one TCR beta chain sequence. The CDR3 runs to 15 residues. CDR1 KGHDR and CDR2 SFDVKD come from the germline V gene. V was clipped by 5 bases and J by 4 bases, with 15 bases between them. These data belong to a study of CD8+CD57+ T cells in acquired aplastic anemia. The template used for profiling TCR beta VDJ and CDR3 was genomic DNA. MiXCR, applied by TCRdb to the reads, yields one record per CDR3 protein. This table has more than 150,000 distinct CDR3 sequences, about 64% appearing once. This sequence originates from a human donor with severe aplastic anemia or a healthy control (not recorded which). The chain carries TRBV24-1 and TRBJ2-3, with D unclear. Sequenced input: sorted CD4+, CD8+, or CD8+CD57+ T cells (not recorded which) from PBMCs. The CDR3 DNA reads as TGTGCCACCAGTGTTGGGCAGAGAAGTGCAGATACGCAGTATTTT. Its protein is CATSVGQRSADTQYF.